The T cell receptor beta chain described here comes from a study of blood T cell repertoires in COVID-19. The wider study: There were acute and convalescent COVID-19 samples, and they came from the United States, Italy and Spain. T cells, B-cell-depleted T cells, or PBMCs supplied cDNA or gDNA.

This clone was detected only once. As originally analysed: The assay estimated nucleated cells by amplifying reference gene primers. Sequenced by immunoSEQ multiplex PCR; TCRdb stores in-frame clones only, minus some. From that table come the V and J calls and clone size; the DNA was used to work out D and trimming. The data contain around 100,000 clones, 88% of them singletons. V was clipped by 4 bases and J by 2 bases, with 12 bases between them. Germline V gene sequence: CDR1 SGHAT, CDR2 FQNNGV. The CDR3 is 15 amino acids. The origin of this receptor is a human donor in a cohort sampled during active COVID-19. Sequenced input: peripheral blood. J is TRBJ1-3 and V is TRBV11-2; a weak D match, TRBD1 (6 bases). The CDR3 loop reads CASSSIQGPGNTIYF. CDR3 bases: TGTGCCAGCAGCTCTATACAGGGCCCTGGAAACACCATATATTTT.